This T cell receptor (beta chain) was retrieved from a study of blood T cells in healthy people across ages. Study results and limitations: Both naive CD4+ cell counts and diversity were greater in long-lived donors than in aged donors. Age brought a roughly linear fall in TCR beta diversity measured per million T cells.

To note about this clonotype: What it binds is not known.

V shed 4 bases and J 7 bases; nucleotides not matched to a gene: 5. Germline V gene sequence: CDR1 SNHLY, CDR2 FYNNEI. The CDR3 is made up of 14 amino acids. Whenever a sample was processed, at least 6 million PBMCs were isolated. PCR was performed a second time for roughly 7 to 12 cycles using a sample-barcoded 5' primer and a J-beta primer mix. MiXCR, run by TCRdb on the 5' RACE reads, gives a single entry per CDR3 protein. The table includes 1,800,000 or so distinct CDR3 sequences, around 40% detected once. What was sequenced was blood. The gene calls are TRBV2 and TRBJ1-4, with 8 nucleotides matching TRBD1. The sequence was obtained from a human donor in good health. This CDR3 is CASSGGRGPEKLFF. CDR3 DNA: TGTGCCAGCAGTGGTGGCAGGGGGCCTGAAAAACTGTTTTTT.